The clone carrying this T cell receptor beta chain was counted at least ten times. This entry is derived from a study of low-dose radiotherapy and immunotherapy resistance in tumors. Alpha and beta chains were covered, as first-strand cDNA relied on TRAV- and TRBV-specific primers. TCRs were amplified for 20 to 25 PCR cycles with a constant-region primer and V-primer adapter. The mRNA that was isolated underwent amplification by in vitro transcription. TCRdb reanalysed the reads using MiXCR and keeps one entry per CDR3 protein. Of 65,000 to 100,000 distinct CDR3 sequences listed, about a sixth are singletons. Documented time point: before trial treatment. Germline CDR1 SGDLS, CDR2 YYNGEE. The length of the CDR3 is 12 residues. V was shortened by 0 bases and J by 0 bases, with 0 bases between the two germline ends.

This clonotype originated in a male donor with prostate cancer. This rearrangement joins TRBV9 to TRBJ2-5; D gene ambiguous. The sample was PBMCs, taken before treatment. The CDR3 DNA follows: TGTGCCAGCAGCGTAGACCAAGAGACCCAGTACTTC. This translates into CASSVDQETQYF.